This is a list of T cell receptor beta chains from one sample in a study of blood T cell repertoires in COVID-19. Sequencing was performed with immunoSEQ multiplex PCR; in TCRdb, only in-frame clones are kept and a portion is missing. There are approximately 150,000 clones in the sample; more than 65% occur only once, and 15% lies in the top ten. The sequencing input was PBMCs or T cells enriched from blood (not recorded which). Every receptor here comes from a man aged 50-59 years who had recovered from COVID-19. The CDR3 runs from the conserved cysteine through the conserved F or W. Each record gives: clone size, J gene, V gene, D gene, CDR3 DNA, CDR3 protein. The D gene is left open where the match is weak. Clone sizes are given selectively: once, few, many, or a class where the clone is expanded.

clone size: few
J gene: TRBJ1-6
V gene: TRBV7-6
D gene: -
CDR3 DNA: TGTGCCAGCAGCTTAGCGGGGGGCTCCTATAATTCACCCCTCCACTTT
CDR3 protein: CASSLAGGSYNSPLHF

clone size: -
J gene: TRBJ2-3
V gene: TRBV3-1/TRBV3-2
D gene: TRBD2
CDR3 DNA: TGTGCCAGCAGCCAAGCTAGCGGGGGGAGCACAGATACGCAGTATTTT
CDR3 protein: CASSQASGGSTDTQYF

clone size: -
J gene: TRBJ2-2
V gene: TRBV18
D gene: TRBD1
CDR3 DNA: TGTGCCAGCTCACGACTCGGGACAGGAGCTACCGGGGAGCTGTTTTTT
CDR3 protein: CASSRLGTGATGELFF

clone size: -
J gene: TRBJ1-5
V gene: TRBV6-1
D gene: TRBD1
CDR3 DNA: TGTGCCAGCAGTGACGACAGGGTTTACACGAATCAGCCCCAGCATTTT
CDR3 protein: CASSDDRVYTNQPQHF

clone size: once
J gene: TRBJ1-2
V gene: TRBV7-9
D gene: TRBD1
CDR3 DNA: TGTGCCAGCAGCTTTTATCAGGGGGCGAACTATGGCTACACCTTC
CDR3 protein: CASSFYQGANYGYTF

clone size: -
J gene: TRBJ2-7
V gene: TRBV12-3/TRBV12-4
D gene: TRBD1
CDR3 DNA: TGTGCCAGCAGCAGGGACAGCTCCTACGAGCAGTACTTC
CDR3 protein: CASSRDSSYEQYF

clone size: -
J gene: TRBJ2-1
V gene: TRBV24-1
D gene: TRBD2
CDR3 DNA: TGTGCCACCAGTGATGGGGCTAGCGGGGAGGATGAGCAGTTCTTC
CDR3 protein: CATSDGASGEDEQFF

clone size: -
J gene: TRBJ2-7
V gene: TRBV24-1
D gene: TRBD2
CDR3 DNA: TGTGCCACCCGCTCCGGCGGGGGGACTTCCTACGAGCAGTACTTC
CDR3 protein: CATRSGGGTSYEQYF

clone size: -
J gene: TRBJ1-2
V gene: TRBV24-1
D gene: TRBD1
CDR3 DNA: TGTGCCACCATTGGGACAGGGGGCTCTAACTATGGCTACACCTTC
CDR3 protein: CATIGTGGSNYGYTF

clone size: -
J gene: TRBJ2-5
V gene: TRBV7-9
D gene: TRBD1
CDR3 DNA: TGTGCCAGCACTTCCCCCGCAGGGGGATTACAAGAGACCCAGTACTTC
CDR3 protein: CASTSPAGGLQETQYF

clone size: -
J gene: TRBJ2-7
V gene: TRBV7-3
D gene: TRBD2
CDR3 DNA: TGTGCCAGCAGCTTATTAGCGGGGGCATCATACGAGCAGTACTTC
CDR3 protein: CASSLLAGASYEQYF

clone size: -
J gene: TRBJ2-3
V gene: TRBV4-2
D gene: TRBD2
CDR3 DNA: TGTGCCAGCAGGACTAGAGCGGGGGATAGCACAGATACGCAGTATTTT
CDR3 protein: CASRTRAGDSTDTQYF

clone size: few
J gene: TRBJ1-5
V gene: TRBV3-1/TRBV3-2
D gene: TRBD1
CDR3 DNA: TGTGCCAGCAGTGGGACAGGGAATCAGCCCCAGCATTTT
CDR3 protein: CASSGTGNQPQHF

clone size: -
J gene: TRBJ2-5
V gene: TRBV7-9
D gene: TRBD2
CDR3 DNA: TGTGCCAGCAGCCCCGGGACTAGCGGGGGTATGGGGACCCAGTACTTC
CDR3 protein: CASSPGTSGGMGTQYF

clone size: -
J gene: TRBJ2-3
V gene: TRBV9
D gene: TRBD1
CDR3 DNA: TGTGCCAGCAGCCCCCATGGTGAGGGGACAGGGGGCGCAGATACGCAGTATTTT
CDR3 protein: CASSPHGEGTGGADTQYF

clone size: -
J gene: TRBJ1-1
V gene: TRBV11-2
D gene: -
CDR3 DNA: TGTGCCAGCAGCCCCTACAACTATATGAACACTGAAGCTTTCTTT
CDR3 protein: CASSPYNYMNTEAFF

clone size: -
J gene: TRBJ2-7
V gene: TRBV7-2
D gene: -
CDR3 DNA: TGTGCCAGCAGCTTAGGAGGGAAGCCCTACGAGCAGTACTTC
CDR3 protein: CASSLGGKPYEQYF

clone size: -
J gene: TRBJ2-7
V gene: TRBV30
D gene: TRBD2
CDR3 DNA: TGTGCCTGGAGTCGGGGCGGGGGACCCTACGAGCAGTACTTC
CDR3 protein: CAWSRGGGPYEQYF

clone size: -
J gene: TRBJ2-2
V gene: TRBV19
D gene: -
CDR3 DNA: TGTGCCAGTAGTTTCAGGGAGGCCGGGGAGCTGTTTTTT
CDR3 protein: CASSFREAGELFF

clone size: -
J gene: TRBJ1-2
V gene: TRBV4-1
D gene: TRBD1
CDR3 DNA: TGCGCCAGCAGCCAATTAACAGGGGGCGCTTTAGGAATCTATGGCTACACCTTC
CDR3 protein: CASSQLTGGALGIYGYTF

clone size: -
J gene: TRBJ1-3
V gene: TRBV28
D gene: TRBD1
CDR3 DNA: TGTGCCAGCAGTACTCCAGGGGGCGGAAACACCATATATTTT
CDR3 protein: CASSTPGGGNTIYF

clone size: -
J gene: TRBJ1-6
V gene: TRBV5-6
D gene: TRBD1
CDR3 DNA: TGTGCCAGCAGCTATGGACAGGGGGCTTATAATTCACCCCTCCACTTT
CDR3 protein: CASSYGQGAYNSPLHF

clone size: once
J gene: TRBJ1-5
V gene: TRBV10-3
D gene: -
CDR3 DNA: TGTGCCATCAGTGAGTCAACAGGGCCGAATCAGCCCCAGCATTTT
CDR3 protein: CAISESTGPNQPQHF

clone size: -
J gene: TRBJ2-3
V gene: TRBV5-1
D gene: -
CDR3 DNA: TGCGCCAGCAGCTTGGCTGGGAGGTCAGATACGCAGTATTTT
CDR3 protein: CASSLAGRSDTQYF

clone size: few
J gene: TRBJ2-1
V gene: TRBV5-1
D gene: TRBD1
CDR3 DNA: TGCGCCAGCAGCTTACAGGGGGTCAATGAGCAGTTCTTC
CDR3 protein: CASSLQGVNEQFF

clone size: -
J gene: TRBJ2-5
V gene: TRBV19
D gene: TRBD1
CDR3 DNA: TGTGCCAGTAGTAGACGACAGGGTCAAGAGACCCAGTACTTC
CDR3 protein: CASSRRQGQETQYF

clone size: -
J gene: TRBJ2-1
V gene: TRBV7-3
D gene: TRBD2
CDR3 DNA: TGTGCCAGCAGCGCTCTAGCGGGGGGGCGTAATGAGCAGTTCTTC
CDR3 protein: CASSALAGGRNEQFF

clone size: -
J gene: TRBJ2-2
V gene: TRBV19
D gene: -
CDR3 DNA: TGTGCCAGTAGACGGTACACCGGGGAGCTGTTTTTT
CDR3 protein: CASRRYTGELFF

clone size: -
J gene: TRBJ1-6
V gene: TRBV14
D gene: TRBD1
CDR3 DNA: TGTGCCAGCAGCCAAACAGGGGGCTCGGGAAATTCACCCCTCCACTTT
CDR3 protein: CASSQTGGSGNSPLHF

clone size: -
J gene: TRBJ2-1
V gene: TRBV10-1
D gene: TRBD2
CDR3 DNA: TGCGCCAGCAGTGACAGGAGCGGGGGAAATGAGCAGTTCTTC
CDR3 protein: CASSDRSGGNEQFF

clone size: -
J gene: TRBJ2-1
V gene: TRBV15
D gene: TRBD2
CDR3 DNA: TGTGCCACCAGCAGAAATATGGGGGGGAGTGAGCAGTTCTTC
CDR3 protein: CATSRNMGGSEQFF

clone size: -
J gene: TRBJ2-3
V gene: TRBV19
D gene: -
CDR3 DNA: TGTGCCAGTAGTGTTCCGGGGACAGATACGCAGTATTTT
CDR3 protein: CASSVPGTDTQYF

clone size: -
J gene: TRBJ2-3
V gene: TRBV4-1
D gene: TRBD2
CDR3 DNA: TGCGCCAGCAGCCGTACTAGCGGGGGGGCCGAAGATACGCAGTATTTT
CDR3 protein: CASSRTSGGAEDTQYF

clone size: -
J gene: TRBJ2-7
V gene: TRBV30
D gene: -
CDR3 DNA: TGTGCCTGGAGTGTACAGGGTGGAGCCTACGAGCAGTACTTC
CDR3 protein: CAWSVQGGAYEQYF

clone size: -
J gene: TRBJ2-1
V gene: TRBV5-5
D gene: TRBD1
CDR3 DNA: TGTGCCAGCAGCCTACAGGGGGCTTCCTACAATGAGCAGTTCTTC
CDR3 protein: CASSLQGASYNEQFF

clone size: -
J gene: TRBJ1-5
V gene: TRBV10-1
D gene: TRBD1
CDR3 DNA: TGCGCCAGAGGGACAGGGGTGCGTCAGCCCCAGCATTTT
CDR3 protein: CARGTGVRQPQHF

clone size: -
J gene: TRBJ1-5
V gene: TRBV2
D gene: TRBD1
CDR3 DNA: TGTGCCAGCAGTCCGGGACAGGGACAGCCCCAGCATTTT
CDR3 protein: CASSPGQGQPQHF

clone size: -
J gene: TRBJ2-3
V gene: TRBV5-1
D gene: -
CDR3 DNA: TGCGCCAGCAGACTCCCCGTGGTGGGGGCACAGTCAGATACGCAGTATTTT
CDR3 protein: CASRLPVVGAQSDTQYF

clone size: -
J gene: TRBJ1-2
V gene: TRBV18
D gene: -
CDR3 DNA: TGTGCCAGCTCACCAATACAGAGCGGTGATGGCTACACCTTC
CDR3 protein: CASSPIQSGDGYTF

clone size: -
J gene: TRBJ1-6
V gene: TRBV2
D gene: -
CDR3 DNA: TGTGCCAGCAGTCTCTCGACAGCACCCCTCCACTTT
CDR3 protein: CASSLSTAPLHF

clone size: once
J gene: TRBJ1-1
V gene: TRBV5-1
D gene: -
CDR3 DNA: TGCGCCAGCAGCTTGGTCCAGGGGAACACTGAAGCTTTCTTT
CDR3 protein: CASSLVQGNTEAFF

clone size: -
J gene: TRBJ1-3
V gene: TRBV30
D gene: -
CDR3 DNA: TGTGCCTGGAGTGTTTTGGGCAGGAACTCTGGAAACACCATATATTTT
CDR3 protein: CAWSVLGRNSGNTIYF

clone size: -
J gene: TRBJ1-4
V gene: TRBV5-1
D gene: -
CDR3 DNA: TGCGCCAGCAGCTTGTGGTCGGAGAATGAAAAACTGTTTTTT
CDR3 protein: CASSLWSENEKLFF

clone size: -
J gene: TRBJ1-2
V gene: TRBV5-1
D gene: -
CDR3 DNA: TGCGCCAGCCGGGAGGGAACGGATGGCTACACCTTC
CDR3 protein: CASREGTDGYTF

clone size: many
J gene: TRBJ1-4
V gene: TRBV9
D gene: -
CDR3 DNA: TGTGCCAGCACCAAGGGGGGGGGCGCAACTAATGAAAAACTGTTTTTT
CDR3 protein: CASTKGGGATNEKLFF

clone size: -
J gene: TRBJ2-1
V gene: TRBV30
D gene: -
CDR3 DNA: TGTGCCTGGAGAGAGCGCGGCTCTGAGCAGTTCTTC
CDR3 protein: CAWRERGSEQFF

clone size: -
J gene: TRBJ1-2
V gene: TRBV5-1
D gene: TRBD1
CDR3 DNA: TGCGCCAGCAGCTCGGGACAGGGACGAAACTATGGCTACACCTTC
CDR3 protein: CASSSGQGRNYGYTF

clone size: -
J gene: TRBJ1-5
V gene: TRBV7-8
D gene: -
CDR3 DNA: TGTGCCAGCAGCTATTACAGGGACCAGCCCCAGCATTTT
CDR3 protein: CASSYYRDQPQHF

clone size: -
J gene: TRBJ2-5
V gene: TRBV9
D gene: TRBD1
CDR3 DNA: TGTGCCAGCAGCCCCCGACAGGGGATCCAAGAGACCCAGTACTTC
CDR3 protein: CASSPRQGIQETQYF

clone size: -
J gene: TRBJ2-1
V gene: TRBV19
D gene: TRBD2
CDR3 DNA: TGTGCCAGCAGACTAGCGGGGGGCTACAATGAGCAGTTCTTC
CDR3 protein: CASRLAGGYNEQFF

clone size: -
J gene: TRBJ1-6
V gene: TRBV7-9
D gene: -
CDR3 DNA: TGTGCCAGCGGGGGGGATAGCTCCTATAATTCACCCCTCCACTTT
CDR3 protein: CASGGDSSYNSPLHF

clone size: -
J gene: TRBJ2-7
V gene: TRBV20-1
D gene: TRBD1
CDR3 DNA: TGCAGTGCCACCTCAGGGGGTGAGCAGTACTTC
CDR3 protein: CSATSGGEQYF

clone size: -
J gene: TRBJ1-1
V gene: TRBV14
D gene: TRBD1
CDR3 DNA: TGTGCCAGCAGCCGACCGGGACAGAAAACTGAAGCTTTCTTT
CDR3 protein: CASSRPGQKTEAFF

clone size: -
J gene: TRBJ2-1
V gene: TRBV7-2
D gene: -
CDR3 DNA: TGTGCCAGCAGCTTAGCGGTTAGCGGAGCATCCTACAATGAGCAGTTCTTC
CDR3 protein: CASSLAVSGASYNEQFF

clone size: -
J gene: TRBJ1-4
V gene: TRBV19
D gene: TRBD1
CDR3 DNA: TGTGCCAGTAAAAGTCGCGGACAGGGGAATGAAAAACTGTTTTTT
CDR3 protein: CASKSRGQGNEKLFF

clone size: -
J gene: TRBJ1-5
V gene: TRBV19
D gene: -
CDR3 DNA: TGTGCCAGTAGCGAAATAGTCAATCAGCCCCAGCATTTT
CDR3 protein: CASSEIVNQPQHF

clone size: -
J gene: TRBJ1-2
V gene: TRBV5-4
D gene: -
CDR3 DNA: TGTGCCAGCAGCCCCATGAGGGACTATGGCTACACCTTC
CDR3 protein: CASSPMRDYGYTF

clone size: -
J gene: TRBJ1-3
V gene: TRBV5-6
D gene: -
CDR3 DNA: TGTGCCAGCAGCTTAGTGGACAGACTCTCTGGAAACACCATATATTTT
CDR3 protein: CASSLVDRLSGNTIYF

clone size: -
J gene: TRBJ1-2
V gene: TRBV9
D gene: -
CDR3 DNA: TGTGCCAGCAGCCCCGAATCAAGCCGGTCCCACCGCTACACCTTC
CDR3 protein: CASSPESSRSHRYTF